The clone carrying this T cell receptor (beta chain) occurred once. Its antigen remains unidentified. The CDR3 has 14 residues. Trimming left V 0 bases short and J 9 bases short, with 12 bases between. Germline V gives CDR1 LGHNA, CDR2 YSLEER. These data originate in a study of human T cells and chemical hapten exposure. General observations from the study: Sensitizing to DPC left TCRs with a frequency above 1 in 1000 unaltered. PT1 expanded TCR numbers rose with patch test score. There was alopecia in the donors, so their immune response may differ from that of healthy people.

Library preparation tagged each individual cDNA molecule with a unique molecular identifier. TCRdb analysed the RACE reads with MiXCR anew, one entry per CDR3 protein. The sample consists of fewer than 200,000 distinct CDR3 sequences, around 30% of them appearing once. The time point here: pre-sensitization, week 0. Specified treatment: therapeutic diphenylcyclopropenone sensitization with weekly scalp DPC. The origin of this receptor is a woman aged 30 to 39 with alopecia areata. Some clones in this sample may be carry-over from other donors' samples. The J gene is TRBJ2-1, the V gene TRBV4-3, with TRBD1 as a possible D gene (5 bases). Material: whole blood, obtained in connection with sensitization to the hapten diphenylcyclopropenone (DPC). CDR3 sequence (DNA): TGCGCCAGCAGCCAAGATGGGGCAGCCGGTGAGCAGTTCTTC. Translated: CASSQDGAAGEQFF.